This paragraph covers one TCR beta chain sequence. Its antigen is unknown. The data stem from a study of a mutant IDH1 vaccine in newly diagnosed glioma. About the research overall: Treated patients showed a male proportion of approximately 60%, a female proportion of about 40%, and a mean age of around 40 years.

Only in-frame clones appear in the TCRdb table, and some are missing; sequencing was by immunoSEQ multiplex PCR. The table shows almost 85,000 clones, with roughly 85% occurring only once. Time point specified: week 23, last vaccination. The investigators gave 300 ug of mutant IDH1 20-mer peptide in each vaccine dose, together with topical imiquimod. The CDR3 length is 11 residues. The V end lost 3 bases, the J end lost 7 bases, and 10 bases lay between the germline ends. Germline loops: CDR1 DFQATT, CDR2 SNEGSKA (reference sequence). V usage is TRBV20-1 and J usage is TRBJ2-7, with no clear D. Sequenced material: PBMCs, taken from a glioma patient whose treatment included an IDH1 peptide vaccine. The receptor comes from a man in his thirties or forties with glioma. Some clones in this sample may be carry-over from other donors' samples. The CDR3 region has the DNA TGCAGTGCTAGGACCGACTTAGAGCAGTACTTC. It codes for CSARTDLEQYF.